The 5 T cell receptor beta chains listed next were all sequenced from one sample in a study of blood T cell repertoires in COVID-19. Produced via immunoSEQ multiplex PCR; TCRdb's table is partial and in-frame only. The sample lists 15,000 to 20,000 clones, roughly 89% occurring once. Sequenced input: peripheral blood. Receptor source: a man aged 55 to 69 with active COVID-19.

The CDR3 is CAWSVTLGDPIYF. In nucleotides, the CDR3 is TGTGCCTGGAGTGTGACCCTAGGAGACCCCATATATTTT. The gene calls are TRBV30 and TRBJ1-3; D is unresolved. Germline V gene sequence: CDR1 GTSNPN, CDR2 SVGIG (reference sequence). This CDR3 contains 13 residues. V was trimmed by 0 bases and J by 11 bases, leaving 14 bases between them.

The J gene is TRBJ2-5, the V gene TRBV14, with D possibly TRBD2 on 6 matching bases. The CDR3 runs 16 residues. Trimming took off 5 bases at V and 4 bases at J, with 20 bases between the two ends. Per the germline V gene, CDR1 is SGHDN and CDR2 is FVKESK. The CDR3 DNA follows: TGTGCCAGCAGCTCACTGGGACTCCCGCACGGAGAGACCCAGTACTTC. As protein: CASSSLGLPHGETQYF.

The chain is built from TRBV20-1 and TRBJ2-3; 9 bases agree with TRBD2. The CDR3 loop spans 15 amino acids. V shed 3 bases, J shed 2 bases, and the junction held 6 bases outside the gene matches. From germline, CDR1 is DFQATT and CDR2 SNEGSKA (reference sequence). CDR3 amino acids: CSASFLAGITDTQYF. The CDR3 bases are TGCAGTGCTAGTTTCCTAGCGGGGATCACAGATACGCAGTATTTT.

The J gene is TRBJ2-3, the V gene TRBV9; the match to TRBD1 covers 8 bases. The length of the CDR3 is 15 residues. Germline V gives CDR1 SGDLS, CDR2 YYNGEE. The V segment lost 4 bases and the J segment 3 bases; nucleotides outside the gene matches: 7. CDR3: CASSPEDRVTDTQYF. The CDR3 DNA follows: TGTGCCAGCAGCCCCGAGGACAGGGTAACAGATACGCAGTATTTT.

The CDR3 DNA reads TGTGCCAGCAGTCACAACAGGGATTATGGCTACACCTTC. It encodes CASSHNRDYGYTF. This sequence joins TRBV7-9 and TRBJ1-2; a possible D gene is TRBD1 (6 bases). V lost 6 bases and J lost 5, with 13 bases in between. The CDR3 is 13 amino acids. CDR1 is SEHNR, CDR2 FQNEAQ, per germline (reference sequence).